Below are 7 T cell receptor beta chains sequenced from a single sample in a study of response to subunit inactivated influenza vaccine. A single record per CDR3 protein comes from TCRdb applying MiXCR to the RT-PCR reads. The table records more than 250,000 distinct CDR3 sequences, 21% of them present only once. Sequenced here: PBMCs from blood, sampled less than 22 months after vaccination. The receptor source for this set is a man between 50 and 69 years old who received an inactivated influenza vaccine.

This clonotype showed up just a few times. The gene calls are TRBV6-2 or TRBV6-3 and TRBJ1-2; a possible D gene is TRBD1 (6 bases). V was clipped by 6 bases and J by 3 bases, with 17 bases between them. The CDR3 length is 15 residues. CDR1 is MNHEY and CDR2 is SVGEGT in the germline V gene. In DNA form, the CDR3 reads TGTGCCAGCAGCACACTTGGGGGGGCTGACTATGGCTACACCTTC. It encodes CASSTLGGADYGYTF.

This clonotype showed up just a few times. The V gene is TRBV6-2 or TRBV6-3, the J gene TRBJ2-1; a possible D gene is TRBD1 (5 bases). Germline loops: CDR1 MNHEY, CDR2 SVGEGT. The V end was cut by 5 bases, the J end by 6 bases, with 17 bases between. The CDR3 runs 15 residues. The CDR3 DNA is TGTGCCAGCAGTGACGCATCAAACAGGCTCAATGAGCAGTTCTTC. Its protein product is CASSDASNRLNEQFF.

The chain carries TRBV5-6 and TRBJ2-1, with TRBD1 matching 10 bases. Trimming removed 3 bases from V and 2 bases from J; junction bases left unmatched: 8. Per the germline V gene, CDR1 is SGHDT and CDR2 is YYEEEE. This CDR3 spans 17 amino acids. The CDR3 DNA follows: TGTGCCAGCAGCTCAAAGTCCGGGACAGGGGCCTACAATGAGCAGTTCTTC. This encodes CASSSKSGTGAYNEQFF.

The rearrangement links TRBV10-3 to TRBJ1-2; D might be TRBD1 (5 bases). V was cut by 0 bases and J by 6 bases, with 11 bases left in between. Germline V gene lookup returns CDR1 ENHRY and CDR2 SYGVKD. The CDR3 spans 14 residues. CDR3 nucleotides: TGTGCCATCAGTGAGTCATGGGGGTTGCATGGCTACACCTTC. As protein: CAISESWGLHGYTF.

This clonotype was observed a handful of times. V is TRBV5-4 and J is TRBJ1-4, with D tentatively TRBD1 (5 bases). Trimming shortened V by 3 bases and J by 8 bases, and 17 bases separated the two germline ends. In germline, CDR1 is SGHNT, CDR2 YYREEE (reference sequence). The CDR3 is 15 residues long. CDR3: CASSSRDDWGEKLFF. In DNA form, the CDR3 reads TGTGCCAGCAGCTCGCGGGACGACTGGGGGGAAAAACTGTTTTTT.

The CDR3 loop reads CASSPRPVENNEQFF. Written as DNA, the CDR3 is TGTGCCAGCAGTCCGCGGCCGGTTGAGAACAATGAGCAGTTCTTC. The chain is built from TRBV12-3 or TRBV12-4 and TRBJ2-1; D ambiguous. Trimming took 5 bases from V and 5 from J, leaving 16 bases between them. This CDR3 region has 15 residues.

This clonotype was observed at least ten times. The chain has TRBV29-1 and TRBJ1-2; tentatively, D is TRBD1 (6 bases). The germline V gene has CDR1 SQVTM and CDR2 ANQGSEA. Trimming took off 3 bases at V and 4 bases at J, with 9 bases between the two ends. This CDR3 region has 12 residues. The CDR3 bases are TGCAGCGTTGAGGGGGCAGGCTATGGCTACACCTTC. Residues: CSVEGAGYGYTF.